This T cell receptor beta chain was observed in a study of blood T cells in healthy people across ages (dated by TCRdb to about 2015). Regarding the complete study: In model experiments, template switching captured about one uniquely barcoded TCR beta cDNA molecule for every two T cells. To avoid experimental bias, donors of different ages were distributed randomly across sequencing lanes. Age-related changes in TCR beta repertoire diversity were measured in the study by deep sequencing normalized with unique cDNA molecular identifiers. The donors were divided into four age groups: young (average roughly 17 years), middle-aged (approximately 39), aged (roughly 60) and long-lived (roughly 82). The study analyzed two additional independent replicas of 1 million unique cDNA reads from the same blood draw for two donors, one aged 18 to 30 and one aged 80 or older.

General study outcomes and caveats: Because profiling used bulk unsorted PBMCs, naive and antigen-experienced compartments could not be compared conclusively. Estimates of total diversity based on one million sequenced T cells were considered lower bounds and underestimates. Because donor CMV infection status was unknown, age-related changes in expanded clonotypes were potentially confounded. There was a strong correlation between observed TCR beta diversity and the percentage of naive T cells measured by flow cytometry. Compared with the aged group, the long-lived group had more naive CD4+ T cells, fewer expanded clones and increased TCR diversity, a pattern suggesting age selection. Observed TCR beta diversity per million T cells fell roughly linearly with age, and a significant reduction was already apparent by age roughly 41.

The library was prepared using 5' RACE. The instrument was an Illumina HiSeq 2500. The second PCR ran for about 7 to 11 cycles and used a J-beta primer mix along with a sample-barcoded 5' primer. Each TCR beta cDNA molecule received a unique molecular identifier from a template-switch 5' adaptor carrying 12 random nucleotides. Each sample yielded at least 3 million CDR3-containing paired-end reads. All of the RNA was converted into first-strand cDNA using the Mint cDNA synthesis kit, with a TRBC-specific oligonucleotide serving as the primer. Following uracil-DNA glycosylase treatment, a first 18-cycle PCR with universal primers M1SS and BC2_uni_R was performed on all cDNA. For the original study's pipeline: Normalization of each sample was performed by random selection of 1 million high-quality reads, each carrying a distinct molecular identifier. Instead of being binned into consensus sequences, reads that shared molecular identifiers were thrown out. MiTCR, run with a Q25 quality threshold and the strictest error-elimination algorithm, handled CDR3 identification, clonotype clustering and error correction. A nonparametric unseen species model with Euler transformation was used to estimate a lower bound on total TCR beta diversity. TCRdb itself trimmed the public reads at Q25 with fastp, ran MiXCR and retained productive beta chains. Under each unique CDR3 protein, matching rows form one entry showing the most common genes and DNA. The V and J calls, along with clone size, are taken from TCRdb and not from the paper's own processing. The sample yields approximately 670,000 distinct CDR3 sequences; roughly 41% were counted once. The ten biggest clones cover about 30% of the sample.

The CDR3 numbers 16 residues from cysteine through phenylalanine. The DNA shown is the 48-base CDR3, in frame from base 1. Between the V and J ends, shortened by 4 bases and 0 bases respectively, the junction contains 11 bases. The germline V gene specifies KGHDR as CDR1 and SFDVKD as CDR2. The approximately 39 donors, aged 6 to 90 years, were systemically healthy Caucasian individuals from Russia. Each donor gave around 9.9 milliliters of peripheral blood, collected into EDTA-treated Vacutainer tubes. Ficoll-Paque density-gradient centrifugation was used to isolate PBMCs, with at least 6.5 million per sample. Trizol reagent was used to extract total RNA from the PBMCs, yielding at least 6 micrograms per sample. The percentages of naive CD45RAhigh/CD27high T cells were determined by flow cytometry on a PBMC aliquot from every donor. As regards this clonotype: No antigen is known for it. No clone much larger than this one lies a single base away; base qualities are absent.

Specimen: blood. The receptor was isolated from a man older than 75 in good health. The V gene is TRBV24-1 and the J gene is TRBJ2-2, and possibly TRBD1, on 5 matching bases. At the DNA level, the sequence is TGTGCCACCAGTGACCTGACAGCACCGAACACCGGGGAGCTGTTTTTT. This yields the protein CATSDLTAPNTGELFF.